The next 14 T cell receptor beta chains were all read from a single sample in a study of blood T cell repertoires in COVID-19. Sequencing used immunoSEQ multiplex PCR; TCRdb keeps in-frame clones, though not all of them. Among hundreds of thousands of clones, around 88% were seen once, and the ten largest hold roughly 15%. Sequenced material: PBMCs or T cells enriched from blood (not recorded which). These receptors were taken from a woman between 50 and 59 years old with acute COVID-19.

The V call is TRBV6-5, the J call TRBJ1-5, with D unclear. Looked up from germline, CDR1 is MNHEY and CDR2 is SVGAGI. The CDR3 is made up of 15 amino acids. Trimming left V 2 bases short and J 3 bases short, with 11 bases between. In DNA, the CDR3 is TGTGCCAGCAGTTACGCACAACAATCCAATCAGCCCCAGCATTTT. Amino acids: CASSYAQQSNQPQHF.

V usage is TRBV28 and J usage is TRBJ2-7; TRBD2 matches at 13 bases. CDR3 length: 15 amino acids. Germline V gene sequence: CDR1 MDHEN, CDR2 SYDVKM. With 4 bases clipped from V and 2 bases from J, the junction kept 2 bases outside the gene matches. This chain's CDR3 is CASSSGTSGTYEQYF. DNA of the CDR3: TGTGCCAGCAGTTCCGGGACTAGCGGGACCTACGAGCAGTACTTC.

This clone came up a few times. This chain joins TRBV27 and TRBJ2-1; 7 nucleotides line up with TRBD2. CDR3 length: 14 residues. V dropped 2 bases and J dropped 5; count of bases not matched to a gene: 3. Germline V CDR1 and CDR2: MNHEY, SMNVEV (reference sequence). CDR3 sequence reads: CASSLLAANNEQFF. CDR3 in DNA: TGTGCCAGCAGTTTACTAGCGGCAAACAATGAGCAGTTCTTC.

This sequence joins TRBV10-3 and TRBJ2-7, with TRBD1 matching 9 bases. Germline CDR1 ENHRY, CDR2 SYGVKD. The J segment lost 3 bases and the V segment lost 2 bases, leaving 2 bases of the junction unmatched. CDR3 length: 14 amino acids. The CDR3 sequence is CAISEGTGRYEQYF. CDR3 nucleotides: TGTGCCATCAGTGAGGGGACAGGGCGCTACGAGCAGTACTTC.

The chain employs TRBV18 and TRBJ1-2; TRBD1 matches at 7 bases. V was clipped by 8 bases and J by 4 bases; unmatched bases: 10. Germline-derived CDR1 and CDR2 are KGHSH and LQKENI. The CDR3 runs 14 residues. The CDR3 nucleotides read TGTGCCAGCGCCCGAGAGCAGGGGGGCTATGGCTACACCTTC. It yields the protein CASAREQGGYGYTF.

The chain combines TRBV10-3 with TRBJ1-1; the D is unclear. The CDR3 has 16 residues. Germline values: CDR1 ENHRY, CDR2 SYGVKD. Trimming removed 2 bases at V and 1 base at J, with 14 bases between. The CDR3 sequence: CAISEPRGGPNTEAFF. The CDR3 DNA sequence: TGTGCCATCAGTGAGCCCCGTGGAGGCCCGAACACTGAAGCTTTCTTT.

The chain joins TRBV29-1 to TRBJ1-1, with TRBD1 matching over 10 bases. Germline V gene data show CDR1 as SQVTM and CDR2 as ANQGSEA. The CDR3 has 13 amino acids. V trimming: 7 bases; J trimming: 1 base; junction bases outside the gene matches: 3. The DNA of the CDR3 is TGCAGCGCCTGGGACAGGGGGAACACTGAAGCTTTCTTT. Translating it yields CSAWDRGNTEAFF.

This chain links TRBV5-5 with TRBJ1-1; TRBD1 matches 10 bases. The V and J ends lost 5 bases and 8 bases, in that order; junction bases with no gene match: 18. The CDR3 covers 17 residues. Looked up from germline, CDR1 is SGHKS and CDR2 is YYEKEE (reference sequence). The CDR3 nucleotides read TGTGCCAGCAGATCTTCCAAGCCGGGACAGGGGTATGGAGAAGCTTTCTTT. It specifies CASRSSKPGQGYGEAFF.

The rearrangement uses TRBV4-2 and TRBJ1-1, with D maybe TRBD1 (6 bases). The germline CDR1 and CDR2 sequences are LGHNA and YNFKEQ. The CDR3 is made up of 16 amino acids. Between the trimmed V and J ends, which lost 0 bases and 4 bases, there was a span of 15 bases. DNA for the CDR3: TGTGCCAGCAGCCAAGAGTCCATTGCCAGGGGCACTGAAGCTTTCTTT. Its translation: CASSQESIARGTEAFF.

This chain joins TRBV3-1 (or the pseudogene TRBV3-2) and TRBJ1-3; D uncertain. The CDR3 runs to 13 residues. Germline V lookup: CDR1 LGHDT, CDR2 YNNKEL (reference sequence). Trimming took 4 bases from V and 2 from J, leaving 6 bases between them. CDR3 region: CASSRLPGNTIYF. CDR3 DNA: TGTGCCAGCAGCCGGCTGCCTGGAAACACCATATATTTT.

Here the CDR3 DNA reads TGTGCCAGTAGTATAGACGGCGCGGGGGCTAGCAATCAGCCCCAGCATTTT. Encoded protein: CASSIDGAGASNQPQHF. The rearrangement joins TRBV19 to TRBJ1-5; TRBD1 is a possible D gene (6 bases). Germline loops: CDR1 LNHDA, CDR2 SQIVND (reference sequence). The length of the CDR3 is 17 residues. V was shortened by 0 bases and J by 0 bases, with 12 bases between the two germline ends.

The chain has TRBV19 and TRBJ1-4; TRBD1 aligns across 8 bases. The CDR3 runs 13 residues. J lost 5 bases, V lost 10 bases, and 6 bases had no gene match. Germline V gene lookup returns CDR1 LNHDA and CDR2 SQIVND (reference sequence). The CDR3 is CATRTGLNEKLFF. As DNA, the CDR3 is TGTGCCACTCGGACAGGGTTAAATGAAAAACTGTTTTTT.

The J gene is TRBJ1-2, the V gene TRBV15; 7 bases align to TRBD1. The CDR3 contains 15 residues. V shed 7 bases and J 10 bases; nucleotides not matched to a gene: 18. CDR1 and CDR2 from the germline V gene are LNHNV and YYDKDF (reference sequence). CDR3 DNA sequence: TGTGCCACCACCAGTTCGACAGGGAGGAAGACAGTCTACACCTTC. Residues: CATTSSTGRKTVYTF.

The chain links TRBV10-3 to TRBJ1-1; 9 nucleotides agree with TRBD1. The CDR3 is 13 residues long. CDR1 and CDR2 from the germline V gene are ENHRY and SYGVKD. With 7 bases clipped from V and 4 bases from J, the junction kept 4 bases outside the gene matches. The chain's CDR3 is CAIMGQGGTEAFF. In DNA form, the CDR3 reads TGTGCCATCATGGGACAGGGTGGCACTGAAGCTTTCTTT.